What follows are 18 T cell receptor beta chains derived from one specimen sequenced in a study of blood T cell repertoires in COVID-19. Sequencing was performed with immunoSEQ multiplex PCR; in TCRdb, only in-frame clones are kept and a portion is missing. The sample records 250,000 to 350,000 clones, approximately 84% being singletons. The material sequenced was peripheral blood. The receptors here all came from a human donor with COVID-19, enrolled during active disease. The donor label of this sample is uncertain.

This clone was counted many times. The V call is TRBV11-2, the J call TRBJ1-4; 9 nucleotides line up with TRBD1. CDR1 and CDR2 (germline): SGHAT, FQNNGV. The CDR3 spans 18 residues. The V segment lost 5 bases and the J segment 5 bases; nucleotides outside the gene matches: 15. In DNA form, the CDR3 reads TGTGCCAGCAGCGTACAGGGGGCTGGTGGCTGGATGAATGAAAAACTGTTTTTT. Translating it yields CASSVQGAGGWMNEKLFF. Together with reference TRBV11-2 and TRBJ1-4, the CDR3 gives the full variable domain: EAGVAQSPRYKIIEKRQSVAFWCNPISGHATLYWYQQILGQGPKLLIQFQNNGVVDDSQLPKDRFSAERLKGVDSTLKIQPAKLEDSAVYLCASSVQGAGGWMNEKLFFGSGTQLSVL.

The chain carries TRBV7-2 and TRBJ2-2; 9 bases match TRBD2. V dropped 8 bases and J dropped 4; count of bases not matched to a gene: 5. Germline CDR1 SGHTA, CDR2 FQGNSA. The CDR3 has 14 amino acids. CDR3 sequence (DNA): TGTGCCAGCCGGGCGGGAGGGTTCACCGGGGAGCTGTTTTTT. It specifies CASRAGGFTGELFF.

This clone was observed many times. This chain connects TRBV6-6 to TRBJ2-7, with 7 bases identical to TRBD2. The CDR3 length is 16 residues. Per germline, CDR1 MNHNY and CDR2 SVGAGI (reference sequence). V lost 0 bases and J lost 0; bases outside the gene matches: 5. DNA of the CDR3: TGTGCCAGCAGTTACTCGAGGCGGGGGAGCTCCTACGAGCAGTACTTC. This translates into CASSYSRRGSSYEQYF.

This clone was observed a single time. V gene TRBV27 combines with J gene TRBJ1-6; D gene ambiguous. Germline V gene sequence: CDR1 MNHEY, CDR2 SMNVEV (reference sequence). The CDR3 has 14 residues. The germline V and J ends were trimmed by 3 bases and 9 bases, with 12 bases remaining between them. Here the CDR3 DNA reads TGTGCCAGCAGTTTCGGTCCCTCTAGTTCACCCCTCCACTTT. It yields the protein CASSFGPSSSPLHF.

The rearrangement links TRBV27 to TRBJ2-3; TRBD2 matches 10 bases. J lost 1 base, V lost 6 bases, and 4 bases had no gene match. In germline, CDR1 is MNHEY, CDR2 SMNVEV (reference sequence). The CDR3 is made up of 15 amino acids. The CDR3 reads CASRGAGGGTDTQYF. In DNA form, the CDR3 reads TGTGCCAGCAGGGGAGCGGGAGGGGGCACAGATACGCAGTATTTT.

The table lists this clone with a count of one. The V gene is TRBV11-2, the J gene TRBJ2-3; perhaps TRBD2 as D (6 bases). Trimming shortened V by 0 bases and J by 2 bases, and 12 bases separated the two germline ends. CDR3 size: 16 residues. The germline CDR1 and CDR2 sequences are SGHAT and FQNNGV. The CDR3 reads CASSLDRSGYTDTQYF. Written as DNA, the CDR3 is TGTGCCAGCAGCTTAGATCGAAGCGGGTACACAGATACGCAGTATTTT.

The chain carries TRBV7-2 and TRBJ2-3; D is possibly TRBD2 (6 bases). The CDR3 has 14 amino acids. V was trimmed by 2 bases and J by 3 bases, leaving 9 bases between them. The germline V gene has CDR1 SGHTA and CDR2 FQGNSA. CDR3 sequence: CASSLSLATDTQYF. Written as DNA, the CDR3 is TGTGCCAGCAGCTTATCGCTAGCGACAGATACGCAGTATTTT.

This clone has a handful of counts. The genes are TRBV2 and TRBJ2-2, with a weak D call TRBD2 (6 bases). Germline V gene data show CDR1 as SNHLY and CDR2 as FYNNEI. Trimming cost V 5 bases and J 0 bases, with 13 bases left between them. The CDR3 is made up of 16 amino acids. The CDR3 loop is CASSKTGGTNTGELFF. CDR3 bases: TGTGCCAGCAGTAAAACAGGAGGGACGAACACCGGGGAGCTGTTTTTT. The full variable domain, completed using reference TRBV2 and TRBJ2-2, is EPEVTQTPSHQVTQMGQEVILRCVPISNHLYFYWYRQILGQKVEFLVSFYNNEISEKSEIFDDQFSVERPDGSNFTLKIRSTKLEDSAMYFCASSKTGGTNTGELFFGEGSRLTVL.

The rearrangement uses TRBV30 and TRBJ1-3; D not certain. The length of the CDR3 is 15 residues. The germline V gene has CDR1 GTSNPN and CDR2 SVGIG (reference sequence). V gave up 2 bases and J gave up 1 base, with 12 bases separating them. The CDR3 region is CAWSPRTRSGNTIYF. CDR3 coding DNA: TGTGCCTGGAGTCCTAGGACTCGATCTGGAAACACCATATATTTT.

This sequence joins TRBV7-8 and TRBJ2-1, with no clear D. The CDR3 runs to 13 residues. V was pared by 7 bases and J by 10 bases, with 17 bases between. CDR1 and CDR2 (germline): SGHVS, FQNEAQ. CDR3 sequence: CASTTTGSGEQFF. CDR3 nucleotide sequence: TGTGCCAGCACCACAACGGGTTCTGGGGAGCAGTTCTTC.

The chain employs TRBV11-1 and TRBJ2-3, with D uncertain. This CDR3 is built from 15 residues. Trimming took 2 bases from V and 0 from J, leaving 9 bases between them. From germline, CDR1 is SGHAT and CDR2 FQDESV (reference sequence). The CDR3: CASSLFLRSTDTQYF. The CDR3 DNA reads as TGTGCCAGCAGCTTATTCTTGCGGAGCACAGATACGCAGTATTTT.

This chain connects TRBV19 to TRBJ1-6; weak D call: TRBD1 (6 bases). V lost 0 bases to trimming and J lost 11 bases, with 11 bases between them. CDR1 is LNHDA, CDR2 SQIVND, per germline (reference sequence). This CDR3 has 14 amino acids. The CDR3 region has the DNA TGTGCCAGTAGTATAGATTTGGGGACACCACCCCTCCACTTT. Its protein is CASSIDLGTPPLHF.

This clone was counted a single time. The rearrangement joins TRBV6-6 to TRBJ1-1; TRBD1 might be the D (5 bases). V lost 6 bases to trimming and J lost 1 base, with 12 bases between them. The CDR3 runs 14 residues. Per germline, CDR1 MNHNY and CDR2 SVGAGI (reference sequence). The CDR3 sequence is CASRPGGENTEAFF. DNA of the CDR3: TGTGCCAGCAGACCAGGAGGGGAGAACACTGAAGCTTTCTTT.

V and J are TRBV7-2 and TRBJ2-3, with unresolved D. Per the germline V gene, CDR1 is SGHTA and CDR2 is FQGNSA. This CDR3 contains 13 residues. The germline V and J ends were trimmed by 3 bases and 1 base, with 5 bases remaining between them. CDR3 amino acids: CASSFPGTDTQYF. The CDR3 DNA is TGTGCCAGCAGCTTTCCTGGCACAGATACGCAGTATTTT.

This clone was recorded only once. V usage is TRBV5-6 and J usage is TRBJ2-7, with TRBD2 matching 7 bases. V shed 4 bases and J 7 bases; nucleotides not matched to a gene: 14. CDR1 and CDR2 (germline): SGHDT, YYEEEE. The CDR3 loop spans 15 amino acids. The CDR3 DNA is TGTGCCAGCAGCCGGGCTGGCGGGAGTTTCGGGGAGCAGTACTTC. It codes for CASSRAGGSFGEQYF.

The CDR3 protein is CASSWVPGTSGTEQYF. CDR3 DNA: TGCGCCAGCAGCTGGGTACCCGGGACTAGCGGGACCGAGCAGTACTTC. The chain employs TRBV5-1 and TRBJ2-7; 13 bases map to TRBD2. V lost 3 bases and J lost 6; bases outside the gene matches: 9. This CDR3 spans 16 amino acids. Per germline, CDR1 SGHRS and CDR2 YFSETQ.

This clone was seen once. V usage is TRBV19 and J usage is TRBJ1-1, with no clear D. Germline CDR1 reads LNHDA; CDR2 reads SQIVND (reference sequence). The CDR3 is 15 residues long. Trimming took 4 bases from V and 0 from J, leaving 12 bases between them. This CDR3 is CASSTLEVMNTEAFF. DNA for the CDR3: TGTGCCAGTAGTACTTTAGAAGTTATGAACACTGAAGCTTTCTTT.

This clone has just a few counts. The chain is built from TRBV9 and TRBJ1-3; tentative D call: TRBD1 (6 bases). The CDR3 totals 15 residues. Germline CDR1 SGDLS, CDR2 YYNGEE. V gave up 4 bases and J gave up 8 bases, with 19 bases separating them. CDR3 protein: CASSTGQPPQYTIYF. The CDR3 nucleotides are TGTGCCAGCAGCACTGGACAGCCACCTCAATACACCATATATTTT.